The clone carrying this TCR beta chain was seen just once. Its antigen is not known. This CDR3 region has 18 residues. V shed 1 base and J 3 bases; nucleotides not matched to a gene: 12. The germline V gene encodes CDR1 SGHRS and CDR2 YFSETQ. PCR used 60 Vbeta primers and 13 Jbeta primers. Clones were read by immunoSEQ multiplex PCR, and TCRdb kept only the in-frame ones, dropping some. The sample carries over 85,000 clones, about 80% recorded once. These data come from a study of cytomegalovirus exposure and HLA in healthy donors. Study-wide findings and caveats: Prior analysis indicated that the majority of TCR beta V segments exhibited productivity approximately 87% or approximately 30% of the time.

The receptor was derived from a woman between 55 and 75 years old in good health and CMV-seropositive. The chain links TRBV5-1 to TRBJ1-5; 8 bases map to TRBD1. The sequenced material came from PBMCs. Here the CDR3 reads CASSLYGPTGGSNQPQHF. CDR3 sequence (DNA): TGCGCCAGCAGCTTGTACGGTCCTACAGGGGGTTCCAATCAGCCCCAGCATTTT.